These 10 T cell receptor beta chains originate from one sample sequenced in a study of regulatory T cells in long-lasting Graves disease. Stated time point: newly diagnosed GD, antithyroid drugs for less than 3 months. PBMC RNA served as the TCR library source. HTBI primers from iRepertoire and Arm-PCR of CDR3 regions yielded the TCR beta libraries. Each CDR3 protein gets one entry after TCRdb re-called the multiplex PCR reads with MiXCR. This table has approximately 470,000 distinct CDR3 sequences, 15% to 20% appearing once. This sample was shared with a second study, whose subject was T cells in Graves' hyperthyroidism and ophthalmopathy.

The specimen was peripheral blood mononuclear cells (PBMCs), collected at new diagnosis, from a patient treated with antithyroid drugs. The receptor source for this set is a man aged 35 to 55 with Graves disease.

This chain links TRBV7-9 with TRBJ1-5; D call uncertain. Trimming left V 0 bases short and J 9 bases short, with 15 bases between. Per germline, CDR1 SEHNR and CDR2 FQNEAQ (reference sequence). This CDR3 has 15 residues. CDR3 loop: CASSLAADLFGPQHF. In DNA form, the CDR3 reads TGTGCCAGCAGCTTAGCCGCGGACCTCTTCGGGCCCCAGCATTTT.

The DNA of the CDR3 is TGTGCCAGCAGCTCAGCGGGAGTGGGTACAGATACGCAGTATTTT. The encoded protein is CASSSAGVGTDTQYF. The chain is built from TRBV11-3 and TRBJ2-3; 8 bases line up with TRBD2. Germline V gene sequence: CDR1 SGHNT, CDR2 YENEEA. V dropped 4 bases and J dropped 3; count of bases not matched to a gene: 6. CDR3 length equals 15 residues.

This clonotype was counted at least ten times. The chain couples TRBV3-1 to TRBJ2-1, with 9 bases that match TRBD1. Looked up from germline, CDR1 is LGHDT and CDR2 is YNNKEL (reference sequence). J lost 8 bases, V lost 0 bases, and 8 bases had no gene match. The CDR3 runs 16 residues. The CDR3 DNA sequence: TGTGCCAGCAGCCAAGATGGACAGGGGCCCATGTATGAGCAGTTCTTC. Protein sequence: CASSQDGQGPMYEQFF.

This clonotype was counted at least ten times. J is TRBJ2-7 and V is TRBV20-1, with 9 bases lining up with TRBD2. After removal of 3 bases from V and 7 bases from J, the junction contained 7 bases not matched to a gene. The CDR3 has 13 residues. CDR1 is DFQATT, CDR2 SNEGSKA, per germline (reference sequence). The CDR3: CSASAGLAREQYF. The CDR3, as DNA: TGCAGTGCTAGCGCGGGACTAGCTCGTGAGCAGTACTTC.

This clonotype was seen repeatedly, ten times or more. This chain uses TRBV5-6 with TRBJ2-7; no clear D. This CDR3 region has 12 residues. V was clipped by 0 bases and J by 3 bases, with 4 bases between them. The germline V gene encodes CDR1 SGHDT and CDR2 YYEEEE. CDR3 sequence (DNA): TGTGCCAGCAGCTTGGCTAACTACGAGCAGTACTTC. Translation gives CASSLANYEQYF.

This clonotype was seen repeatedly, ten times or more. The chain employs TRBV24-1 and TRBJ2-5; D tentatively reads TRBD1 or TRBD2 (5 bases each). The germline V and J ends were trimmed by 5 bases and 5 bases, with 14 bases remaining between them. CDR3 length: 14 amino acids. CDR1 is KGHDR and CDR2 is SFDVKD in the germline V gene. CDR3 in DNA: TGTGCCACCAGTGCCCGGGACCTAAGGGAGACCCAGTACTTC. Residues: CATSARDLRETQYF.

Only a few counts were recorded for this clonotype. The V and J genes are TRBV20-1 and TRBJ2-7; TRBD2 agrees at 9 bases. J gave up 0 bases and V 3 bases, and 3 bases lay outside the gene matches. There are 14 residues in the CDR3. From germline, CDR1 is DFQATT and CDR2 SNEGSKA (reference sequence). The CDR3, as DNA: TGCAGTGCTAGTAGCGGGAGTCGCTCCTACGAGCAGTACTTC. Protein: CSASSGSRSYEQYF.

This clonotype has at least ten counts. The CDR3 DNA sequence: TGCGCCAGCAGCCCCGCCGGGACGGAGAATGAAAAACTGTTTTTT. As protein: CASSPAGTENEKLFF. The rearrangement uses TRBV5-1 and TRBJ1-4, with a tentative D call TRBD1 (5 bases). Germline V gene data show CDR1 as SGHRS and CDR2 as YFSETQ. V lost 4 bases to trimming and J lost 5 bases, with 15 bases between them. The CDR3 runs to 15 residues.

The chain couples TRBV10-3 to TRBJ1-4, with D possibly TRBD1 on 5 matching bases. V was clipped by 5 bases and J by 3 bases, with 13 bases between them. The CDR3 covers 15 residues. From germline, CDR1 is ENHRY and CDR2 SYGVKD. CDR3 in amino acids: CAISSGLTANEKLFF. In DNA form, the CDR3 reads TGTGCCATCAGTTCAGGGTTGACGGCTAATGAAAAACTGTTTTTT.

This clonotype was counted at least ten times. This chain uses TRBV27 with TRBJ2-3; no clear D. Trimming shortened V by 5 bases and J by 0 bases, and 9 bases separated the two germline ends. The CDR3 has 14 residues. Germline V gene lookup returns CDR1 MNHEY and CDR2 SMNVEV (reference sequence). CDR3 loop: CASSQQASTDTQYF. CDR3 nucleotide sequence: TGTGCCAGCAGTCAGCAGGCGAGCACAGATACGCAGTATTTT.